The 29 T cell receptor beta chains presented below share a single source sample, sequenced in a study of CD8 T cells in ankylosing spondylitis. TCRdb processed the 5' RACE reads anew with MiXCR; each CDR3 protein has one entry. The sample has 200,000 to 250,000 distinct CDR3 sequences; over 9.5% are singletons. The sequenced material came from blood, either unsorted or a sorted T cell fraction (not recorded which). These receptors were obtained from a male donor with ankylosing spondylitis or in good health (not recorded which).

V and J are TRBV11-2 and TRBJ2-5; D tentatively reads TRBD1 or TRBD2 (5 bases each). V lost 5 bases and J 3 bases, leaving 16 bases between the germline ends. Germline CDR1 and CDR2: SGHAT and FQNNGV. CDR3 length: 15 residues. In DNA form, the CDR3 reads TGTGCCAGCAGCGTAGCCGGGACGGAGGAAGAGACCCAGTACTTC. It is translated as CASSVAGTEEETQYF.

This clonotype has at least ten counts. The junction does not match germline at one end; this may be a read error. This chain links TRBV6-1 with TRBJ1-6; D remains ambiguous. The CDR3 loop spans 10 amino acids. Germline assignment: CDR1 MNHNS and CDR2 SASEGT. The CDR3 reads CATADVRVIF. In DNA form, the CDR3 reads TGTGCCACCGCGGACGTTAGGGTAATCTTT.

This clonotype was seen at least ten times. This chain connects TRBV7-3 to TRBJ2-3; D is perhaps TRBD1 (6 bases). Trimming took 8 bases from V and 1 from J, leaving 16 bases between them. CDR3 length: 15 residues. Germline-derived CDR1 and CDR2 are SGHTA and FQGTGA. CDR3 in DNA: TGTGCCAGCTCCCCAGGGGTTAGGGGCACAGATACGCAGTATTTT. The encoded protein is CASSPGVRGTDTQYF.

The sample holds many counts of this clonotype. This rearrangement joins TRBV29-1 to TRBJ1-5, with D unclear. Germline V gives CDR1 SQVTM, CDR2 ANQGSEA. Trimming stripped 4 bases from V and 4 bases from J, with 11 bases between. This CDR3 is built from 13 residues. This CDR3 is CSVGSDGNQPQHF. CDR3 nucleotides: TGCAGCGTTGGATCGGATGGTAATCAGCCCCAGCATTTT.

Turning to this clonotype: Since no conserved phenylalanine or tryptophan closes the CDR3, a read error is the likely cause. In DNA form, the CDR3 reads TGCGCCAGCAGCTTAGGACCGAACACTGAAGCTTTCTCT. Translated, it gives CASSLGPNTEAFS. The J gene is TRBJ1-1, the V gene TRBV5-1; D is ambiguous. The length of the CDR3 is 13 residues. Trimming left V 2 bases short and J 1 base short, with 6 bases between. Germline V CDR1 and CDR2: SGHRS, YFSETQ.

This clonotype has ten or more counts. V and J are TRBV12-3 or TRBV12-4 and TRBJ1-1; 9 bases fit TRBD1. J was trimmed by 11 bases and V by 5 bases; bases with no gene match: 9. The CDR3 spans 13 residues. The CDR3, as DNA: TGTGCCAGCAGTGAGACAGGGGGGGTGTTGGCTTTCTTT. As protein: CASSETGGVLAFF.

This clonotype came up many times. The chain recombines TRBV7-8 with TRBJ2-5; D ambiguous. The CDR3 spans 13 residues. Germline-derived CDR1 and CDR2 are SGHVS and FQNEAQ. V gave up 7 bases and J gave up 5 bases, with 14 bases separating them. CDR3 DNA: TGTGCCAGCACCCGGTTGGCTCTGGAGACCCAGTACTTC. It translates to CASTRLALETQYF. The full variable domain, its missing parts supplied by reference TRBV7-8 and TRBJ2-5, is GAGVSQSPRYKVAKRGQDVALRCDPISGHVSLFWYQQALGQGPEFLTYFQNEAQLDKSGLPSDRFFAERPEGSVSTLKIQRTQQEDSAVYLCASTRLALETQYFGPGTRLLVL.

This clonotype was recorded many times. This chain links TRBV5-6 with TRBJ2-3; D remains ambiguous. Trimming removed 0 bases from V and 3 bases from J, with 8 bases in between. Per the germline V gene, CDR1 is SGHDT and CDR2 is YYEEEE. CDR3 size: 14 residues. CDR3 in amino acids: CASSLVRATDTQYF. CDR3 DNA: TGTGCCAGCAGCTTGGTCCGGGCTACAGATACGCAGTATTTT.

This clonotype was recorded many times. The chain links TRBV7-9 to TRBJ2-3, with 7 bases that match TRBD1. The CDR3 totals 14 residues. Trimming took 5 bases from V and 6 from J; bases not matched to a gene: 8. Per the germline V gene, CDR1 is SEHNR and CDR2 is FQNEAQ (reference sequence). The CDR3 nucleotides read TGTGCCAGCAGCCCGACAGGGTTGGGCGATACGCAGTATTTT. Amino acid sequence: CASSPTGLGDTQYF.

The CDR3 protein is CSAFSSFGTYEQYF. CDR3 bases: TGCAGTGCTTTTTCCTCATTTGGAACCTACGAGCAGTACTTC. The J gene is TRBJ2-7, the V gene TRBV20-1; D is ambiguous. The CDR3 is 14 residues long. Trimming removed 5 bases from V and 2 bases from J, with 16 bases in between. Germline V lookup: CDR1 DFQATT, CDR2 SNEGSKA (reference sequence).

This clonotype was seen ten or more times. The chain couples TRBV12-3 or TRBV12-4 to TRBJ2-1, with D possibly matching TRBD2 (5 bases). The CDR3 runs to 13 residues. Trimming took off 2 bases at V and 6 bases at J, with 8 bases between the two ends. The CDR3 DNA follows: TGTGCCAGCAGTTTACGGCGGGTCAATGAGCAGTTCTTC. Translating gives CASSLRRVNEQFF.

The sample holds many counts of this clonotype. CDR3 nucleotides: TGTGCCAGCAGACCTACGACAGGAGGGAACACCGGGGAGCTGTTTTTT. Amino acid sequence: CASRPTTGGNTGELFF. The gene calls are TRBV7-3 and TRBJ2-2; possible D gene TRBD1, 6 bases. Trimming pared 6 bases from V and 1 base from J, leaving 15 bases between. Germline assignment: CDR1 SGHTA and CDR2 FQGTGA. The CDR3 sequence is 16 residues long.

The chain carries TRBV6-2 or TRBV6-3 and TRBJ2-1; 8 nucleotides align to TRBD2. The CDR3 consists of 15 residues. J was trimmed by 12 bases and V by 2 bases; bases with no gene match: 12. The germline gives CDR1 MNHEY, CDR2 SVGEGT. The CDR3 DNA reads TGTGCCAGCAGTTACCCGCCGGGCGGCGGGGGGACGCAGTTCTTC. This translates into CASSYPPGGGGTQFF.

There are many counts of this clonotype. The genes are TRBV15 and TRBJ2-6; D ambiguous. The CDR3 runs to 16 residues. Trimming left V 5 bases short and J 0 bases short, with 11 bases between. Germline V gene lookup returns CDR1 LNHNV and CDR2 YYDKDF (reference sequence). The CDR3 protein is CATSLDGFSGANVLTF. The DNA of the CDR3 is TGTGCCACCAGCCTGGACGGTTTCTCTGGGGCCAACGTCCTGACTTTC.

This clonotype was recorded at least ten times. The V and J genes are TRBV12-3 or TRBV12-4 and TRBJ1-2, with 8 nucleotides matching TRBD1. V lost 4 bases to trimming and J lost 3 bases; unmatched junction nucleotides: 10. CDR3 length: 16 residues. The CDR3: CASSSDRVGEYYGYTF. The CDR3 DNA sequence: TGTGCCAGCAGTTCGGACAGGGTTGGGGAGTACTATGGCTACACCTTC.

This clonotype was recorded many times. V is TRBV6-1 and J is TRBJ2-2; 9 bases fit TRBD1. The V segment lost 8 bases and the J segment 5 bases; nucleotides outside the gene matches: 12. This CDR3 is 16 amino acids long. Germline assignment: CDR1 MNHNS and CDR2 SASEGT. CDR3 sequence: CASGTTGGGLTGELFF. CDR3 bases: TGTGCCAGCGGAACGACAGGGGGGGGTCTGACCGGGGAGCTGTTTTTT.

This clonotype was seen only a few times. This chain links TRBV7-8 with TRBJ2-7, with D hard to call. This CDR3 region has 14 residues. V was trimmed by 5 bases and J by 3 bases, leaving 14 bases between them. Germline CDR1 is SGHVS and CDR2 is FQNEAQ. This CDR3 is CASSTTRKGYEQYF. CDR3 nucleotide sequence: TGTGCCAGCAGCACGACACGGAAGGGCTACGAGCAGTACTTC.

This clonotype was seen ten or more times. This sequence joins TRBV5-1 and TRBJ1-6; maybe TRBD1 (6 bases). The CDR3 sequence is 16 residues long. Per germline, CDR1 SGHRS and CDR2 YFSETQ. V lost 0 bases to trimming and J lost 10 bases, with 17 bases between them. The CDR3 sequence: CASSLADSGQRSPLHF. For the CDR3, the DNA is TGCGCCAGCAGCTTGGCCGACAGCGGACAGCGCTCACCCCTCCACTTT.

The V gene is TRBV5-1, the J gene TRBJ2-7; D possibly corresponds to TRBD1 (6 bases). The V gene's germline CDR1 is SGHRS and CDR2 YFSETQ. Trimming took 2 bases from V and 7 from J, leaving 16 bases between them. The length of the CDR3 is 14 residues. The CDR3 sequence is CASSLQGPEGEQYF. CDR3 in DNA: TGCGCCAGCAGCTTACAGGGACCCGAAGGAGAGCAGTACTTC.

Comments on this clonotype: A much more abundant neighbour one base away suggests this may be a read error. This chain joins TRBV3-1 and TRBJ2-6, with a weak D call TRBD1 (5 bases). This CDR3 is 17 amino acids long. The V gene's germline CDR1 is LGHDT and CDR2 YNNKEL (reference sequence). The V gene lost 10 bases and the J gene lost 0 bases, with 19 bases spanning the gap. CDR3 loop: CANQLFDRSSGANVLTF. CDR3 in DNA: TGTGCCAATCAGCTCTTTGACAGAAGCTCTGGGGCCAACGTCCTGACTTTC. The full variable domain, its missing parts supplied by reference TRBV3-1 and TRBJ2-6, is DTAVSQTPKYLVTQMGNDKSIKCEQNLGHDTMYWYKQDSKKFLKIMFSYNNKELIINETVPNRFSPKSPDKAHLNLHINSLELGDSAVYFCANQLFDRSSGANVLTFGAGSRLTVL.

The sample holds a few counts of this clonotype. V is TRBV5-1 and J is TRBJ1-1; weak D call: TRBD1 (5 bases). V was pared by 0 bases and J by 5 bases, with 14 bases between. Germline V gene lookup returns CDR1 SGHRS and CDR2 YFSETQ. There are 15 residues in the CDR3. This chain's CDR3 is CASSLDPGRGTEAFF. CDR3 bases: TGCGCCAGCAGCTTGGATCCAGGTCGGGGGACTGAAGCTTTCTTT.

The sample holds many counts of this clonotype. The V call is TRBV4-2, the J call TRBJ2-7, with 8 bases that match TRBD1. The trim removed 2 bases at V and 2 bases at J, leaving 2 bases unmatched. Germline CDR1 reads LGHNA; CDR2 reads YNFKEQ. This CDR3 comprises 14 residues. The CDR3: CASSQQQGAYEQYF. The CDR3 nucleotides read TGTGCCAGCAGCCAACAACAGGGGGCCTACGAGCAGTACTTC.

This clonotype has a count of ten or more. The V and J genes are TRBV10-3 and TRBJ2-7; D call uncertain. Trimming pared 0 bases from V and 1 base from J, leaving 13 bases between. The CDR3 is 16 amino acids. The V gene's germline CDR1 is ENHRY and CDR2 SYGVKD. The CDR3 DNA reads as TGTGCCATCAGTGAGTCTTGGCGGCAGGCGTCCTACGAGCAGTACTTC. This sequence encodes CAISESWRQASYEQYF.

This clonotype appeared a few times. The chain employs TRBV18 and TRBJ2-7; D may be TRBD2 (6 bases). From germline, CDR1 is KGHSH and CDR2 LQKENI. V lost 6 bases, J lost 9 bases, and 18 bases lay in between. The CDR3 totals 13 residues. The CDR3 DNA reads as TGTGCCAGCTCGTCGGGACTCATTACGATGCAGTACTTC. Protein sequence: CASSSGLITMQYF.

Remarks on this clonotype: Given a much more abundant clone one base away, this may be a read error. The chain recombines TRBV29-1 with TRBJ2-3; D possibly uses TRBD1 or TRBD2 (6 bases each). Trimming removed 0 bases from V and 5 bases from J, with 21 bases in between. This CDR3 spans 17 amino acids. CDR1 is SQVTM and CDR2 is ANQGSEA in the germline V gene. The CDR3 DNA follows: TGCAGCGTTGAAGACGGAGGGACAAGGAGCACAGTAGATACGCAGTATTTT. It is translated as CSVEDGGTRSTVDTQYF.

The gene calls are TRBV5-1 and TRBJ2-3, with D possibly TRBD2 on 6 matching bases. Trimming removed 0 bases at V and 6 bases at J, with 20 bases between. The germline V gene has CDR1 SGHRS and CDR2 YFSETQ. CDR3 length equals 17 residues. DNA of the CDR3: TGCGCCAGCAGCTTGGCCAGAGGCGGGGCGGCAGGCGATACGCAGTATTTT. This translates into CASSLARGGAAGDTQYF.

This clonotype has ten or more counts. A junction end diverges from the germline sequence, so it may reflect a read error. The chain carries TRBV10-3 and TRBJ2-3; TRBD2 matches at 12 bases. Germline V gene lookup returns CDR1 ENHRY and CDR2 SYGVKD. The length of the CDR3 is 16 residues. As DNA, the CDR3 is TGTGCCATCAGAGAGTGGACTAGCGGGGAGGGAGATACGCAGTATTTT. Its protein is CAIREWTSGEGDTQYF.

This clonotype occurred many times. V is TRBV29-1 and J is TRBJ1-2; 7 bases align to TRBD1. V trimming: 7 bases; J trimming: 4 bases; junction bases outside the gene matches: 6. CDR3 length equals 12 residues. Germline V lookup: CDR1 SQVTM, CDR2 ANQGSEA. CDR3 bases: TGCAGCGCAATGACAGGGCTCTATGGCTACACCTTC. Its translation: CSAMTGLYGYTF.

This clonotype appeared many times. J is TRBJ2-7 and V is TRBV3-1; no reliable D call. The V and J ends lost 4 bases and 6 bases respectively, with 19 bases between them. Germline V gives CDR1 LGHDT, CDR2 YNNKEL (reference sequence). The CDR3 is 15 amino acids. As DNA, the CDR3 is TGTGCCAGCAGCCCCTTAAGTGACGCTAAGGGCGAGCAGTACTTC. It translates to CASSPLSDAKGEQYF.